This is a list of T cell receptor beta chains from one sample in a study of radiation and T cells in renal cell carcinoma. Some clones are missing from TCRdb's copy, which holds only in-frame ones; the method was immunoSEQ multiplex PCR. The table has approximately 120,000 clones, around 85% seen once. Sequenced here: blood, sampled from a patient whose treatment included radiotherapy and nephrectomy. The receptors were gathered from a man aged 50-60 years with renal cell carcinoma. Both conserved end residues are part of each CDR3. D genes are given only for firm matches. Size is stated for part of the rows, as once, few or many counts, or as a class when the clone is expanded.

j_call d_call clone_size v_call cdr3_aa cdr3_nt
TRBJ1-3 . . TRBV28 CASNGTPSGNTIYF TGTGCCAGCAATGGGACACCCTCTGGAAACACCATATATTTT
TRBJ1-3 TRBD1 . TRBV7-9 CASSFSGQGGGNTIYF TGTGCCAGCAGCTTTTCGGGACAGGGGGGCGGAAACACCATATATTTT
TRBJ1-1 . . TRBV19 CASSKGAGLNTEAFF TGTGCCAGTAGTAAAGGGGCGGGGTTGAACACTGAAGCTTTCTTT
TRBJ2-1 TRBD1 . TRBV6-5 CASSNGQGVYNEQFF TGTGCCAGCAGTAATGGACAGGGGGTCTACAATGAGCAGTTCTTC
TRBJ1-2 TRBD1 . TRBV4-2 CASSQETGPYYGYTF TGTGCCAGCAGCCAAGAGACAGGGCCCTACTATGGCTACACCTTC
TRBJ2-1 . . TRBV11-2 CASSLEGGAPYNEQFF TGTGCCAGCAGCCTTGAGGGGGGGGCGCCCTACAATGAGCAGTTCTTC
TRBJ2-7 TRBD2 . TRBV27 CASSLSGRAVEQYF TGTGCCAGCAGTCTTAGCGGGAGGGCCGTTGAGCAGTACTTC
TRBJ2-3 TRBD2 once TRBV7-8 CASSMAGGKGDTQYF TGTGCCAGCAGCATGGCGGGGGGGAAAGGAGATACGCAGTATTTT
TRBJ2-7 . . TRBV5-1 CASSWGAPSYEQYF TGCGCCAGCAGCTGGGGCGCTCCTTCCTACGAGCAGTACTTC
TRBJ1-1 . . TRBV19 CASTMTVTNTEAFF TGTGCCAGTACAATGACAGTAACGAACACTGAAGCTTTCTTT
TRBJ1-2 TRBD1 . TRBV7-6 CASSLDRGYYGYTF TGTGCCAGCAGCTTGGACAGGGGGTACTATGGCTACACCTTC
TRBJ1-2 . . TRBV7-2 CASSLDGHYGYTF TGTGCCAGCAGCTTGGACGGACACTATGGCTACACCTTC
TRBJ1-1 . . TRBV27 CASSLGRDPAKGTEAFF TGTGCCAGCAGTTTGGGGAGGGACCCCGCCAAGGGTACTGAAGCTTTCTTT
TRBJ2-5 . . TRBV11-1 CASSRGRGRIQETQYF TGTGCCAGCAGCAGGGGGAGGGGACGGATACAAGAGACCCAGTACTTC
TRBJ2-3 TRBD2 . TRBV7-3 CASSFPGTNGTDTQYF TGTGCCAGCAGCTTTCCTGGGACTAACGGCACAGATACGCAGTATTTT
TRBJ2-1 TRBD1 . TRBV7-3 CASSLTPGGYNEQFF TGTGCCAGCAGCTTAACGCCAGGGGGTTACAATGAGCAGTTCTTC
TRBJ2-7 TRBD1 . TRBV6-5 CASSYGTGGHEQYF TGTGCCAGCAGTTACGGTACAGGGGGGCACGAGCAGTACTTC
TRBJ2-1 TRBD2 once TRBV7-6 CASSDGTSGGNEQFF TGTGCCAGCAGCGATGGGACTAGCGGGGGCAATGAGCAGTTCTTC
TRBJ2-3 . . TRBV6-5 CASSWTVGTDTQYF TGTGCCAGCAGTTGGACAGTTGGCACAGATACGCAGTATTTT
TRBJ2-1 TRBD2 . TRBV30 CAWSVPRGITSGGGNEQFF TGTGCCTGGAGTGTACCAAGGGGTATAACTAGCGGGGGTGGAAATGAGCAGTTCTTC
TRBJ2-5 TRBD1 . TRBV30 CAWSVTGGRETQYF TGTGCCTGGAGTGTTACAGGGGGCCGGGAGACCCAGTACTTC
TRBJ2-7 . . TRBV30 CAWSEWWLAPRIGKEQQYF TGTGCCTGGAGTGAATGGTGGCTAGCACCCCGAATCGGAAAGGAACAGCAGTACTTC
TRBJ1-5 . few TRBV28 CASSFRQAEHF TGTGCCAGCAGTTTTCGACAGGCCGAGCATTTT
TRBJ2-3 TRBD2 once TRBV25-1 CASSGSGGPTDTQYF TGTGCCAGCTCTGGAAGCGGGGGGCCCACAGATACGCAGTATTTT
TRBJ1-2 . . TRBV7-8 CASSSGLDYGYTF TGTGCCAGCAGCTCAGGTTTAGACTATGGCTACACCTTC
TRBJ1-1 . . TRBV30 CAWSFQGNTEAFF TGTGCCTGGAGTTTTCAGGGGAACACTGAAGCTTTCTTT
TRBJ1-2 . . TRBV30 CAWSTGSYGYTF TGTGCCTGGAGTACAGGCAGCTATGGCTACACCTTC
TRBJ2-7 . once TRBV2 CASSTGTVYEQYF TGTGCCAGCAGTACCGGGACGGTATACGAGCAGTACTTC
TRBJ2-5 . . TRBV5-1 CASSPLRGTQYF TGCGCCAGCAGCCCCCTACGCGGGACCCAGTACTTC
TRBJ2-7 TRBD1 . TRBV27 CASARDRGYEQYF TGTGCCAGCGCCCGGGACAGGGGCTACGAGCAGTACTTC
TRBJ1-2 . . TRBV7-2 CASSRQAGGYTF TGTGCCAGCAGCCGACAGGCTGGAGGGTACACCTTC
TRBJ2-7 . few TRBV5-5 CASSLASAGSSYEQYF TGTGCCAGCAGCTTGGCCTCGGCAGGGAGCTCCTACGAGCAGTACTTC
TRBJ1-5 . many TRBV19 CASRGSNQPQHF TGTGCCAGTAGGGGGAGCAATCAGCCCCAGCATTTT
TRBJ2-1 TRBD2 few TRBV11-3 CASSSGLAGADEQFF TGTGCCAGCAGCTCCGGACTAGCGGGAGCGGATGAGCAGTTCTTC
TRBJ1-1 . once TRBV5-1 CASSPGQRVNTEAFF TGCGCCAGCAGCCCGGGGCAAAGGGTGAACACTGAAGCTTTCTTT
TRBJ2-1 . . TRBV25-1 CASPLRDARWCNEQFF TGTGCCAGCCCTCTCAGGGATGCTAGGTGGTGCAATGAGCAGTTCTTC
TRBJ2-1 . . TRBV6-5 CASSYGSTRGYEQFF TGTGCCAGCAGTTACGGATCGACTAGAGGTTATGAGCAGTTCTTC
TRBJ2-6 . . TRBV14 CASSLRLGTGANVLTF TGTGCCAGCAGCTTGCGACTGGGGACTGGGGCCAACGTCCTGACTTTC
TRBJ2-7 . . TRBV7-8 CASSPGVGANEQYF TGTGCCAGCAGCCCGGGGGTTGGTGCCAACGAGCAGTACTTC
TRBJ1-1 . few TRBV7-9 CASSLVGGSEAFF TGTGCCAGCAGCTTAGTGGGGGGCAGCGAAGCTTTCTTT
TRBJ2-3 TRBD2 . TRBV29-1 CSGKTSGDTDTQYF TGCAGCGGTAAGACTAGCGGGGACACAGATACGCAGTATTTT
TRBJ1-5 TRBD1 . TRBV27 CASSPRSGQVIAQPQHF TGTGCCAGCAGCCCACGGTCGGGACAGGTCATCGCTCAGCCCCAGCATTTT
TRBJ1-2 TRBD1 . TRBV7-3 CASSSATGDGYTF TGTGCCAGCAGTTCGGCGACAGGGGACGGCTACACCTTC
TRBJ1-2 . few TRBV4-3 CASSQGGFYGYTF TGCGCCAGCAGCCAAGGGGGGTTCTATGGCTACACCTTC
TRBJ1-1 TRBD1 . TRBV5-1 CASSGTGFTEAFF TGCGCCAGCAGCGGGACAGGGTTCACTGAAGCTTTCTTT